A selection of T cell receptor beta chains follows, all from one sample in a study of monozygotic twins with inflammatory bowel disease. TCRdb re-called the 5' RACE reads, yielding one record per CDR3 amino acid sequence without DNA. Here the sample table reports nearly 450,000 distinct CDR3 sequences. Sequences were obtained from blood. The receptor source for this set is a human donor with ulcerative colitis or Crohn's disease, or a healthy co-twin of an affected twin (not recorded which). Each CDR3 is given with its conserved first and last residue.

TRBJ1-5 TRBV7-2 CASSQAGSMPQHF
TRBJ1-5 TRBV5-1 CASSPGGGSSNQPQHF
TRBJ1-1 TRBV15 CATSRVGLMNTEAFF
TRBJ2-2 TRBV15 CATSREPGPTGELFF
TRBJ2-3 TRBV29-1 CSVEDNKRETDTQYF
TRBJ2-1 TRBV13 CASSETWGGGNEQFF
TRBJ2-7 TRBV5-6 CASSLLWTSGSYEQYF
TRBJ2-3 TRBV11-2 CASSFWGSVTDTQYF
TRBJ2-1 TRBV7-6 CASSLRTSGPYSYNEQFF
TRBJ1-1 TRBV6-5 CASSYGEGTEAFF
TRBJ2-3 TRBV18 CASSPQGAGDTQYF
TRBJ2-7 TRBV19 CASSPDASGTYEQYF
TRBJ1-5 TRBV7-8 CASSSGTVNQPQHF
TRBJ2-2 TRBV3-1 CASSQVTGAGTGELFF
TRBJ1-1 TRBV18 CASSPGTGSNTEAFF
TRBJ2-5 TRBV4-2 CASSQESEETQYF
TRBJ1-2 TRBV18 CASSPSTDLNYGYTF
TRBJ1-1 TRBV6-5 CASVGQGPNTEAFF
TRBJ1-2 TRBV9 CASSVGGGGSIYGYTF
TRBJ2-7 TRBV5-1 CASSLGGQTVGEQYF
TRBJ1-1 TRBV12-3/TRBV12-4 CASSLEEGRGQAFF
TRBJ2-1 TRBV9 CASSVDGTAYNEQFF
TRBJ2-1 TRBV3-1 CASSQGVGYNEQFF
TRBJ2-7 TRBV4-1 CASSQGLGNYEQYF
TRBJ1-1 TRBV7-9 CASSSPGQGLRAFF
TRBJ2-4 TRBV7-2 CASSPGFDIQYF
TRBJ1-5 TRBV29-1 CSAGQGAGGQPQHF